The 20 T cell receptor beta chains below come from one sample, sequenced in a study of Tregs in tolerant kidney transplant recipients. Sequencing was performed with immunoSEQ multiplex PCR; in TCRdb, only in-frame clones are kept and a portion is missing. The sample has about 68,000 clones, around 84% seen once; the top ten hold roughly 4.5%. The sequenced sample was CD4+ T cells from blood. These receptors originate from a human donor in good health.

V is TRBV7-2 and J is TRBJ2-3; D may match TRBD1 or TRBD2 (5 bases each). V was cut by 1 base and J by 9 bases, with 17 bases left in between. Germline CDR1 and CDR2: SGHTA and FQGNSA. The CDR3 sequence is 15 residues long. CDR3 residues: CASSLGVGPPGTQYF. In DNA form, the CDR3 reads TGTGCCAGCAGCTTAGGGGTGGGACCGCCCGGGACGCAGTATTTT.

This clone was picked up a small number of times. The genes are TRBV7-3 and TRBJ2-2; 7 nucleotides match TRBD2. CDR3 length: 14 amino acids. Germline V gene lookup returns CDR1 SGHTA and CDR2 FQGTGA. Trimming at V came to 3 bases and at J to 7 bases, leaving 5 bases not matched to a gene. In nucleotides, the CDR3 is TGTGCCAGCAGCTTGGGGACTACCAACGGGGAGCTGTTTTTT. This gives the protein CASSLGTTNGELFF.

V is TRBV5-8 and J is TRBJ1-2, with a weak D call TRBD1 (5 bases). Germline assignment: CDR1 SGHTS and CDR2 YDEGEE. CDR3 length: 13 amino acids. V lost 4 bases, J lost 4 bases, and 11 bases lay in between. The CDR3 region has the DNA TGTGCCAGCAGCCTACGGGGGGTCTATGGCTACACCTTC. Protein sequence: CASSLRGVYGYTF.

This chain uses TRBV2 with TRBJ1-1; maybe TRBD1 (6 bases). CDR3 length: 14 amino acids. V lost 10 bases and J 4 bases, leaving 19 bases between the germline ends. CDR1 and CDR2 (germline): SNHLY, FYNNEI. This CDR3 is CATTQVDRFTEAFF. The CDR3, as DNA: TGTGCCACCACCCAAGTAGACAGGTTCACTGAAGCTTTCTTT.

The V call is TRBV27, the J call TRBJ2-7; 8 bases agree with TRBD1. The germline gives CDR1 MNHEY, CDR2 SMNVEV (reference sequence). CDR3 length equals 15 residues. With V trimmed by 2 bases and J by 6 bases, 9 bases remained unmatched. The CDR3 DNA sequence: TGTGCCAGCAGTTTAAGGGACAGGTCCGTGGCCGAGCAGTACTTC. Amino acids: CASSLRDRSVAEQYF.

This chain uses TRBV28 with TRBJ2-5; possibly TRBD2 for D (6 bases). V lost 8 bases, J lost 5 bases, and 24 bases lay in between. The CDR3 has 16 amino acids. The germline V gene encodes CDR1 MDHEN and CDR2 SYDVKM. The CDR3 DNA reads as TGTGCCAGCGAGTTGACGGGGACTCGAGGGGTGGAGACCCAGTACTTC. Protein sequence: CASELTGTRGVETQYF.

The genes are TRBV4-1 and TRBJ1-5, with D unresolved. CDR1 and CDR2 from the germline V gene are MGHRA and YSYEKL. CDR3 length: 15 residues. V was cut by 5 bases and J by 0 bases, with 11 bases left in between. This CDR3 reads CASSTGRYSNQPQHF. Written as DNA, the CDR3 is TGCGCCAGCAGCACCGGGAGATATAGCAATCAGCCCCAGCATTTT.

J is TRBJ2-1 and V is TRBV12-1; the table's TRBD1 call for D was not verified on the DNA. TRBV12-1 is described as a pseudogene. The CDR3 is made up of 13 amino acids. The CDR3 sequence: CASSFGSYNEQFF. As DNA, the CDR3 is TGTGCCAGCAGCTTTGGCAGCTACAATGAGCAGTTCTTC.

As DNA, the CDR3 is TGTGCCACCGCGGTACCTGGGGCCAACGTCCTGACTTTC. Its translation: CATAVPGANVLTF. J is TRBJ2-6 and V is TRBV19; D is undetermined. CDR1 and CDR2 from the germline V gene are LNHDA and SQIVND (reference sequence). V lost 10 bases and J lost 2, with 9 bases in between. CDR3 length: 13 amino acids.

The chain recombines TRBV29-1 with TRBJ1-2, with 8 bases lining up with TRBD1. The J segment lost 8 bases and the V segment lost 5 bases, leaving 10 bases of the junction unmatched. The germline gives CDR1 SQVTM, CDR2 ANQGSEA. The length of the CDR3 is 13 residues. The CDR3 protein is CSVLLGTGGGYTF. The CDR3 DNA follows: TGCAGCGTTCTTTTAGGGACAGGAGGAGGCTACACCTTC.

This chain connects TRBV5-1 to TRBJ2-1, with D possibly matching TRBD2 (5 bases). Trimming cost V 1 base and J 9 bases, with 11 bases left between them. CDR1 SGHRS and CDR2 YFSETQ come from the germline V gene. This CDR3 has 13 residues. The DNA of the CDR3 is TGCGCCAGCAGCTTGACGGGATTGGGTGAGCAGTTCTTC. Translation gives CASSLTGLGEQFF.

This clone was recorded a few times. J is TRBJ2-3 and V is TRBV5-1; TRBD1 aligns across 7 bases. The germline V gene has CDR1 SGHRS and CDR2 YFSETQ. The length of the CDR3 is 15 residues. The V segment lost 0 bases and the J segment 0 bases; nucleotides outside the gene matches: 1. In DNA, the CDR3 is TGCGCCAGCAGCTTGGGGGGACAGAGCACAGATACGCAGTATTTT. As protein: CASSLGGQSTDTQYF.

This chain links TRBV6-1 with TRBJ1-1; TRBD1 matches at 7 bases. CDR3 length: 15 residues. CDR1 and CDR2 from the germline V gene are MNHNS and SASEGT. The junction had 9 bases not matched to a gene; V was cut back by 1 base and J by 7 bases. CDR3 DNA sequence: TGTGCCAGCAGTGAAGACCCAGGGGGTGCGGTTGAAGCTTTCTTT. This gives the protein CASSEDPGGAVEAFF.

J is TRBJ2-1 and V is TRBV5-4, with a tentative D call TRBD2 (6 bases). V dropped 4 bases and J dropped 2 bases, with 16 bases sitting between them. Germline V lookup: CDR1 SGHNT, CDR2 YYREEE (reference sequence). The CDR3 is made up of 16 amino acids. CDR3 nucleotide sequence: TGTGCCAGCAGCAGGCGAGGAGGGGCTCCCTACAATGAGCAGTTCTTC. Residues: CASSRRGGAPYNEQFF.

The genes are TRBV7-2 and TRBJ1-6; D is undetermined. Deletions cut 2 bases from V and 7 bases from J, with 9 bases between. Germline V gives CDR1 SGHTA, CDR2 FQGNSA. CDR3 length equals 14 residues. This CDR3 is CASSLLGLNSPLHF. CDR3 DNA sequence: TGTGCCAGCAGCTTACTAGGGTTGAATTCACCCCTCCACTTT.

The chain uses TRBV11-3 and TRBJ1-1; 8 positions agree with TRBD1. With 3 bases clipped from V and 4 bases from J, the junction kept 7 bases outside the gene matches. Germline V gene sequence: CDR1 SGHNT, CDR2 YENEEA. This CDR3 contains 15 residues. CDR3: CASSFQRTGGTEAFF. The CDR3 bases are TGTGCCAGCAGCTTCCAACGTACAGGGGGCACTGAAGCTTTCTTT.

The genes are TRBV6-6 and TRBJ1-2, with D possibly TRBD1 on 6 matching bases. Germline CDR1 and CDR2: MNHNY and SVGAGI (reference sequence). Deletions cut 1 base from V and 1 base from J, with 7 bases between. The CDR3 consists of 14 residues. The CDR3: CASSYLQGNYGYTF. Here the CDR3 DNA reads TGTGCCAGCAGTTACTTACAGGGTAACTATGGCTACACCTTC.

The chain recombines TRBV30 with TRBJ1-5; tentative D call: TRBD1 (6 bases). Per the germline V gene, CDR1 is GTSNPN and CDR2 is SVGIG (reference sequence). This CDR3 spans 13 amino acids. Trimming removed 2 bases at V and 5 bases at J, with 10 bases between. CDR3 residues: CAWSPHRDQPQHF. The CDR3 DNA sequence: TGTGCCTGGAGTCCTCACAGGGATCAGCCCCAGCATTTT.

The chain links TRBV5-1 to TRBJ2-5; D may correspond to TRBD1 or TRBD2 (7 bases each). V was trimmed by 5 bases and J by 3 bases, leaving 14 bases between them. This CDR3 region has 14 residues. CDR1 and CDR2 from the germline V gene are SGHRS and YFSETQ. The CDR3 coding sequence is TGCGCCAGCAGTCCAGGGGGGGAGGAAGAGACCCAGTACTTC. Its protein product is CASSPGGEEETQYF.

The rearrangement links TRBV2 to TRBJ1-2; D uncertain. The CDR3 spans 12 residues. Deletions cut 7 bases from V and 8 bases from J, with 14 bases between. Germline V gives CDR1 SNHLY, CDR2 FYNNEI. CDR3 amino acids: CASTDGEYGYTF. CDR3 sequence (DNA): TGTGCCAGCACCGATGGGGAGTACGGCTACACCTTC.